This T cell receptor (beta chain) was recovered during a study of control samples from healthy donors and cancer patients. Sequencing used immunoSEQ multiplex PCR; TCRdb keeps in-frame clones, though not all of them. In total, the table holds about 190,000 clones. This TCR was recovered from a woman in her 30s in good health. Sequencing was done on a sample of blood.

The CDR3 coding sequence is TGTGCCAGCAGCCACCGACAGGGAGGGAACACTGAAGCTTTCTTT. Its translation: CASSHRQGGNTEAFF. This chain connects TRBV7-8 to TRBJ1-1; TRBD1 aligns across 7 bases. Germline CDR1 and CDR2: SGHVS and FQNEAQ. The CDR3 has 15 amino acids. The ends lost 5 bases at V and 1 base at J; junction bases unmatched: 7.